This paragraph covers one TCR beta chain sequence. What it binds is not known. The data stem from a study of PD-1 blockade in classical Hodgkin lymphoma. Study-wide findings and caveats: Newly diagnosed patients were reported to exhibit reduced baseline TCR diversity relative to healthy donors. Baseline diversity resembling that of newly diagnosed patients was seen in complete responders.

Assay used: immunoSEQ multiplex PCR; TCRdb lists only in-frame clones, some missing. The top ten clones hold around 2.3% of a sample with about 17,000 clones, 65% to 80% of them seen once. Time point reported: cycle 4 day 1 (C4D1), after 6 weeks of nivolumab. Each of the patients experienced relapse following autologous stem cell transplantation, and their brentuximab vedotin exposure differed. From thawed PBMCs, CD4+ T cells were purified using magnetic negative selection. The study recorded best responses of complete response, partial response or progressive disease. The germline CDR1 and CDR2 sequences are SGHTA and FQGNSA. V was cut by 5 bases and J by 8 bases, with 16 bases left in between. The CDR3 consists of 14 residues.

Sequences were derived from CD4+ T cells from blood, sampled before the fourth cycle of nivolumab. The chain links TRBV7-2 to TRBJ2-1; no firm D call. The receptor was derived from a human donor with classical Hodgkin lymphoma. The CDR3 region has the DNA TGTGCCAGCAGCCCTAGTCGGGTATCGTATGAGCAGTTCTTC. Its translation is CASSPSRVSYEQFF.